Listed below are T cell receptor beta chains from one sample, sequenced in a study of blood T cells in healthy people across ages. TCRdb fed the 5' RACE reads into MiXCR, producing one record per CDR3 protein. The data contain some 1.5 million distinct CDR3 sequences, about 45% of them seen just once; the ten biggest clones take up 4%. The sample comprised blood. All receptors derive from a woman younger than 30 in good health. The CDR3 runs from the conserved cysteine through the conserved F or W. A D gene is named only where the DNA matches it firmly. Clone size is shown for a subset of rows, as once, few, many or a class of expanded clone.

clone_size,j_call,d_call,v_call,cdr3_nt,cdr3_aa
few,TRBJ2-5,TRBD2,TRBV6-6,TGTGCCAGCAATTACTCGGGGGGCCAAGAGACCCAGTACTTC,CASNYSGGQETQYF
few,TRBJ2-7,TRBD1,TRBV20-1,TGCAGTGCCAACGGCCGGACAGGCTCCTACGAGCAGTACTTC,CSANGRTGSYEQYF
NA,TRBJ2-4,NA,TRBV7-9,TGTGCCAGCAGCGACACCGGGGGTCCAAGCTCCTACAATGAGCAGTACTTC,CASSDTGGPSSYNEQYF
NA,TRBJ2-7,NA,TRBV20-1,TGCAGTGCTAGAGATCTAAACACCCGAAGGAACAATGAGCAGTACTTC,CSARDLNTRRNNEQYF
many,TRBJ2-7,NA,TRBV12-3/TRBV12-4,TGTGCCAGCAGTTTCCGCGCCTCTGGACAAGGGGAGCAGTACTTC,CASSFRASGQGEQYF
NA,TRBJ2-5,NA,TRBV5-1,TGCGCCAGCAGCTTGCGTTGGAACCAAGAGACCCAGTACTTC,CASSLRWNQETQYF
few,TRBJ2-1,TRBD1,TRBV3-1,TGTGCCAGCAGGCCCGACAGGGACTCCTACAATGAGCAGTTCTTC,CASRPDRDSYNEQFF
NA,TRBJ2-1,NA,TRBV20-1,TGCAGCGCGGTCTGCAATGAGCAGTTCTTC,CSAVCNEQFF
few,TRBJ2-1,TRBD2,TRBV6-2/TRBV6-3,TGTGCCAGCAAGCCTAGCGGGAGGAACAATGAGCAGTTCTTC,CASKPSGRNNEQFF
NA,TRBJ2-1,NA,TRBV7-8,TGTGCCAGCAGCTTAGGTAGGAGGGGGACCTACAATGAGCAGTTCTTC,CASSLGRRGTYNEQFF
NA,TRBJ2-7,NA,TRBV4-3,TGCGCCAGCAGCCAAGGGAAGGGTGCCTCCTACGAGCAGTACTTC,CASSQGKGASYEQYF
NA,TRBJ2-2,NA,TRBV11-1,TGTGCCAGCAGCTCTGGGCCTCCCGGCGCGTACGGGGAGCTGTTTTTT,CASSSGPPGAYGELFF
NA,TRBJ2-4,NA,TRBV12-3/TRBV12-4,TGTGCCAGCAGTTCCCGGGGCCTGAGCTCCTACGAGCAGTGCTTC,CASSSRGLSSYEQCF
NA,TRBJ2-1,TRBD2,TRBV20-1,TGCAGTGCTAGAGATATCGGGAGGTACAATGAGCAGTTCTTC,CSARDIGRYNEQFF
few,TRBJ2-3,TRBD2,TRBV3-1,TGTGCCAGCAGCCCGGGACTAGCGGGTACAATAAGCACAGATACGCAGTATTTT,CASSPGLAGTISTDTQYF
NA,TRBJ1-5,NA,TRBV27,TGTGCCAGCAGTTTTGGCGGACCTTATAGCAATCAGCCCCAGCATTTT,CASSFGGPYSNQPQHF
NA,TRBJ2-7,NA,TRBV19,TGTGCCAGTAGTATGGCCTACAATGAGCAGTACTTC,CASSMAYNEQYF
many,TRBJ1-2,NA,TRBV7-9,TGTGCCAGCAGCTTCGGGACTAACTATGGCTACACCTTC,CASSFGTNYGYTF
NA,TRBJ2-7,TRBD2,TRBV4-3,TGCGCCAGCAGCCAAGACCAGCGGGGGGGCTACGAGCAGTACTTC,CASSQDQRGGYEQYF
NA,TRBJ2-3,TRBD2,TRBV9,TGTGCCAGCAGCCCCGGGACTAGATTGGATACGCAGTATTTT,CASSPGTRLDTQYF
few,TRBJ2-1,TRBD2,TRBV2,TGTGCCAGCAGTACGTACGGGACTAGCGGGCGGAATGAGCAGTTCTTC,CASSTYGTSGRNEQFF
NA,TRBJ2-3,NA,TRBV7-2,TGTGCCAGCAGCGCGGACAGACGCCGCACAGATACGCAGTATTTT,CASSADRRRTDTQYF
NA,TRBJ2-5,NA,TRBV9,TGTGCCAGCAGCGTAGCCCAAGGCCAAGAGACCCAGTACTTC,CASSVAQGQETQYF
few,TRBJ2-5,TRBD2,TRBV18,TGTGCCAGCTCACCAGCAGGACTAGCGGGGGGAGAGACCCAGTACTTC,CASSPAGLAGGETQYF
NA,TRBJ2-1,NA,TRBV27,TGTGCCAGCAGTGCAAATGGACTGAACTCCTACAATGAGCAGTTCTTC,CASSANGLNSYNEQFF
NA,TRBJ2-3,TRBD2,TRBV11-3,TGTGCCAGCAGCCACGCCGGGACTAGCGGTACAGATACGCAGTATTTT,CASSHAGTSGTDTQYF
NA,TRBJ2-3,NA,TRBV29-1,TGCAGCGTTGAACGAGGGAAGGGCCGCACAGATACGCAGTATTTT,CSVERGKGRTDTQYF
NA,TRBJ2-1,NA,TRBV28,TGTGCCATCCGTAGGCCTTCCTACAATGAGCAGTTCTTC,CAIRRPSYNEQFF
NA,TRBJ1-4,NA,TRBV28,TGTGCCAGCAGTTTTGGGGGGGCCCTTAATGAAAAACTGTTTTTT,CASSFGGALNEKLFF
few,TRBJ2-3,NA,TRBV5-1,TGCGCCAGCACCTCCCTACAACTCACAGATACGCAGTATTTT,CASTSLQLTDTQYF
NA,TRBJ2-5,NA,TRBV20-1,TGCAGTGCTACTTCTCCGAAAGCGGCCCAAGAGACCCAGTACTTC,CSATSPKAAQETQYF
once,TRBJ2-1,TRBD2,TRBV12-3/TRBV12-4,TGTGCCAGCAACGCACTAGCGGGGGGGCCCAATGAGCAGTTCTTC,CASNALAGGPNEQFF
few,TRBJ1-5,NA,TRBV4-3,TGCGCCAGCAGCCAAGAGCTACGAGGTCTCAATCAGCCCCAGCATTTT,CASSQELRGLNQPQHF
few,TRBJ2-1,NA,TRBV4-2,TGTGCCAGCAGCCAAGTAGGAATAGCGGCCCTCTTAGGGCGCTCCTACAATGAGCAGTTCTTC,CASSQVGIAALLGRSYNEQFF